This T cell receptor (beta chain) was captured in a study of T-cell memory formation after mild COVID-19. General study findings and limits: That cross-reactive memory joined was suggested by some responding clones appearing in pre-infection memory.

This clonotype was picked up many times. Its antigen is as yet unknown. UMIs and sample barcodes were carried by the TCR alpha and TCR beta cDNA libraries that 5'RACE produced using constant-segment primers. TCRdb analysed the 5' RACE reads with MiXCR anew, one entry per CDR3 protein. Here the sample spans 80,000 to 95,000 distinct CDR3 sequences, 20% to 30% being singletons. The sample consisted of PBMCs or a T cell subset sorted from them (not recorded which). This clonotype originated in a man younger than 35 who had mild COVID-19 (a few samples of this study predate the infection). Cell type and time point are not known.

The CDR3 protein is CASSLEHASEQYF. The DNA of the CDR3 is TGTGCCAGCAGCTTGGAACACGCGAGCGAGCAGTACTTC. The rearrangement uses TRBV5-4 and TRBJ2-7; D is uncertain. CDR1 and CDR2 from the germline V gene are SGHNT and YYREEE (reference sequence). The CDR3 consists of 13 residues. Trimming took 0 bases from V and 6 from J, leaving 10 bases between them.